This T cell receptor beta chain was sequenced in a study of blood T cell repertoires in COVID-19. The wider study: Some COVID-19 samples were acute and others convalescent; all came from the United States, Italy and Spain. PBMCs, B-cell-depleted T cells, or T cells were the source of the cDNA or gDNA that made up the material.

The CDR3 runs 13 residues. Trimming took off 2 bases at V and 9 bases at J, with 11 bases between the two ends. Germline-derived CDR1 and CDR2 are MNHEY and SVGAGI. In the original workflow: The assay estimated nucleated cells by amplifying reference gene primers. The data were produced by immunoSEQ multiplex PCR, yet TCRdb's version contains in-frame clones alone and is incomplete. The DNA was the basis for D and trimming; V, J and clone size are from that table. The repertoire holds 150,000 to 200,000 clones, 87% seen once, with over 4.5% in the top ten. Sequencing used peripheral blood. This sequence was found in a human donor in a cohort sampled during active COVID-19. This chain joins TRBV6-5 and TRBJ1-5, with a tentative D call TRBD1 (6 bases). The CDR3 nucleotides are TGTGCCAGCAGTTACCGGCAGGGGCCGCCCCAGCATTTT. This sequence encodes CASSYRQGPPQHF.